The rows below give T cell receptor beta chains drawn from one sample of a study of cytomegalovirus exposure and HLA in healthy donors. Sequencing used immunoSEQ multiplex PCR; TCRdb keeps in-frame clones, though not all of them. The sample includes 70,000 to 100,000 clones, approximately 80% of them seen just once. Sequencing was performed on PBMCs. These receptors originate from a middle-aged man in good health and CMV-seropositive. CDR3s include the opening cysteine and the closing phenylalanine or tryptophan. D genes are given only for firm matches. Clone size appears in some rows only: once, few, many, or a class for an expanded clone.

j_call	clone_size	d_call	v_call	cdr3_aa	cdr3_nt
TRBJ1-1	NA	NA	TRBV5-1	CASGADNTEAFF	TGCGCCAGCGGTGCGGATAACACTGAAGCTTTCTTT
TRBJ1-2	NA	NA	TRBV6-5	CASSYSRGFGYGYTF	TGTGCCAGCAGTTACTCGAGGGGGTTTGGCTATGGCTACACCTTC
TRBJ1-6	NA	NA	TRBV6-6	CASSYGQNSPLHF	TGTGCCAGCAGTTACGGACAGAATTCACCCCTCCACTTT
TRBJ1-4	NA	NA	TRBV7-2	CASSLDRFGEKLFF	TGTGCCAGCAGCTTAGACAGGTTCGGCGAAAAACTGTTTTTT
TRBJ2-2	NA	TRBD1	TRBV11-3	CASSIGTDFNTGELFF	TGTGCCAGCAGCATAGGGACAGATTTTAACACCGGGGAGCTGTTTTTT
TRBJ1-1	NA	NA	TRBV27	CASSSRNTYTEAFF	TGTGCCAGCAGTTCACGAAACACCTACACTGAAGCTTTCTTT
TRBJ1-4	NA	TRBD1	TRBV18	CASSPGTGNEKLFF	TGTGCCAGCTCCCCAGGGACAGGGAACGAAAAACTGTTTTTT
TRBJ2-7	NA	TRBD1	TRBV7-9	CASSYGVGQITYEQYF	TGTGCCAGCAGCTACGGGGTGGGACAGATCACCTACGAGCAGTACTTC
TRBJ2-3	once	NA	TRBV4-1	CASSQVAGTSDTQYF	TGCGCCAGCAGCCAAGTCGCGGGGACGTCAGATACGCAGTATTTT
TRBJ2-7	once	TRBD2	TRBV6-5	CASRIGLAGDEQYF	TGTGCCAGCCGGATTGGACTAGCGGGAGACGAGCAGTACTTC
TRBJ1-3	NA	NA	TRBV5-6	CASSSVSGNTIYF	TGTGCCAGCAGTTCGGTCTCTGGAAACACCATATATTTT
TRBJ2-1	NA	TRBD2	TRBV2	CASIFGLAGDNEQFF	TGTGCCAGCATTTTTGGACTAGCGGGTGACAATGAGCAGTTCTTC
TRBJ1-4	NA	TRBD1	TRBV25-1	CASSDPTGDNEKLFF	TGTGCCAGCAGTGATCCGACAGGGGATAATGAAAAACTGTTTTTT
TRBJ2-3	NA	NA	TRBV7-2	CASGRIGGDTQYF	TGTGCCAGCGGGAGAATAGGAGGAGATACGCAGTATTTT
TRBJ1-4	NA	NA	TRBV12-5	CASGLDTEDKKLFF	TGTGCTAGTGGTTTGGATACCGAGGACAAAAAACTGTTTTTT
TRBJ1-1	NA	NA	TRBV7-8	CASSFGGSQSAFF	TGTGCCAGCAGCTTCGGCGGCAGCCAAAGCGCTTTCTTT
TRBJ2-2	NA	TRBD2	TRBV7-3	CASSPGTGGYTGELFF	TGTGCCAGCAGCCCAGGGACGGGAGGCTACACCGGGGAGCTGTTTTTT